Listed below are T cell receptor beta chains from one sample, sequenced in a study of T cell responses to AZD1222 COVID-19 vaccine. The assay was immunoSEQ multiplex PCR, and TCRdb's table has in-frame clones only and misses some. The repertoire holds 170,000 or so clones, with roughly 91% as singletons. The specimen comprised peripheral blood, sampled 28 days after the second dose of the MenACWY control vaccine. These receptors all come from an adult who received the MenACWY meningococcal vaccine as a control. Both conserved end residues are part of each CDR3. D genes are given only for firm matches. Size is omitted from some rows. Given values are once, few, many or a class for expanded clones.

D gene	clone size	J gene	V gene	CDR3 protein	CDR3 DNA
-	once	TRBJ1-2	TRBV6-5	CASSDAYGYTF	TGTGCCAGCAGCGACGCCTATGGCTACACCTTC
TRBD1	once	TRBJ1-2	TRBV14	CASSQGGQDLGYTF	TGTGCCAGCAGCCAAGGTGGACAGGACCTAGGCTACACCTTC
-	-	TRBJ1-2	TRBV20-1	CSASDSIYGYTF	TGCAGTGCTAGTGACAGTATCTATGGCTACACCTTC
-	-	TRBJ2-1	TRBV4-2	CASSQDPLAGRSYNEQFF	TGTGCCAGCAGCCAAGATCCCTTGGCGGGCCGCTCCTACAATGAGCAGTTCTTC
-	-	TRBJ2-7	TRBV4-1	CASSQDGTSRIYEQYF	TGCGCCAGCAGCCAAGATGGCACTAGTAGGATTTACGAGCAGTACTTC
-	-	TRBJ1-6	TRBV6-1	CASSERREYNSPLHF	TGTGCCAGCAGTGAAAGGAGGGAATATAATTCACCCCTCCACTTT
-	-	TRBJ1-2	TRBV7-2	CASSLAGVGYGYTF	TGTGCCAGCAGCTTGGCGGGAGTTGGCTATGGCTACACCTTC
-	-	TRBJ2-1	TRBV30	CAWKSWGGASANNEQFF	TGTGCCTGGAAAAGTTGGGGGGGGGCATCGGCGAACAATGAGCAGTTCTTC
TRBD1	-	TRBJ2-7	TRBV24-1	CASIPGQGYEQYF	TGTGCCAGCATCCCGGGACAGGGCTACGAGCAGTACTTC
-	-	TRBJ1-2	TRBV4-1	CASSQDLRSNYGYTF	TGCGCCAGCAGCCAAGACCTCCGGAGTAACTATGGCTACACCTTC
-	-	TRBJ2-1	TRBV5-5	CASSLDAASYNEQFF	TGTGCCAGCAGCTTGGACGCAGCTTCCTACAATGAGCAGTTCTTC
-	-	TRBJ1-4	TRBV5-1	CASSLDSNEKLFF	TGCGCCAGCAGCTTGGACTCTAATGAAAAACTGTTTTTT
TRBD1	-	TRBJ2-6	TRBV10-2	CASTITGAISGANVLTF	TGCGCCAGCACCATAACAGGGGCTATCTCTGGGGCCAACGTCCTGACTTTC
-	-	TRBJ1-5	TRBV7-2	CASSLGGGNQPQHF	TGTGCCAGCAGCTTAGGGGGGGGCAATCAGCCCCAGCATTTT
-	-	TRBJ1-3	TRBV5-1	CASRLTPVISGNTIYF	TGCGCCAGCAGATTGACCCCCGTAATCTCTGGAAACACCATATATTTT
-	-	TRBJ2-7	TRBV7-2	CASSLFGGEQYF	TGTGCCAGCAGTCTATTCGGAGGGGAGCAGTACTTC
TRBD1	-	TRBJ1-6	TRBV6-5	CASSYRRDSNSPLHF	TGTGCCAGCAGTTACAGGCGGGACAGCAATTCACCCCTCCACTTT
-	-	TRBJ1-2	TRBV6-6	CASSPGTNYGYTF	TGTGCCAGCAGTCCTGGGACAAACTATGGCTACACCTTC
-	once	TRBJ1-1	TRBV13	CASSRFLRRGTEAFF	TGTGCCAGCAGCCGATTTTTGAGGCGAGGCACTGAAGCTTTCTTT
-	-	TRBJ1-5	TRBV18	CASSPRAQPQHF	TGTGCCAGCTCACCCAGGGCACAGCCCCAGCATTTT
-	-	TRBJ1-2	TRBV5-5	CASSLAGTLGYGYTF	TGTGCCAGCAGCTTGGCGGGAACCCTAGGCTATGGCTACACCTTC
TRBD2	-	TRBJ2-1	TRBV11-2	CASSPRGSGGSYNEQFF	TGTGCCAGCAGCCCCCGGGGTAGCGGGGGGAGCTACAATGAGCAGTTCTTC
-	few	TRBJ1-5	TRBV30	CAWSPFAHSNQPQHF	TGTGCCTGGAGTCCGTTCGCGCATAGCAATCAGCCCCAGCATTTT
-	-	TRBJ1-4	TRBV6-5	CASSYSLSNEKLFF	TGTGCCAGCAGTTACTCTCTGTCTAATGAAAAACTGTTTTTT
-	-	TRBJ1-3	TRBV7-2	CASSYRGSGNTIYF	TGTGCCAGCAGCTATAGAGGCTCTGGAAACACCATATATTTT
-	-	TRBJ1-4	TRBV9	CASSVGSSPNEKLFF	TGTGCCAGCAGCGTAGGATCCAGTCCTAATGAAAAACTGTTTTTT
-	-	TRBJ2-2	TRBV6-5	CASRLKANTGELFF	TGTGCCAGCAGACTGAAAGCGAACACCGGGGAGCTGTTTTTT
-	-	TRBJ1-5	TRBV6-5	CASRSPNQPQHF	TGTGCCAGCAGAAGCCCCAATCAGCCCCAGCATTTT
TRBD1	-	TRBJ1-2	TRBV6-2/TRBV6-3	CASSYPGTGAYGYTF	TGTGCCAGCAGTTACCCCGGGACAGGGGCCTATGGCTACACCTTC
TRBD2	-	TRBJ2-2	TRBV9	CASSPLAGVNTGELFF	TGTGCCAGCAGCCCCCTAGCGGGGGTGAACACCGGGGAGCTGTTTTTT
-	-	TRBJ1-4	TRBV7-2	CASSLMTTTTNEKLFF	TGTGCCAGCAGCCTGATGACTACGACAACTAATGAAAAACTGTTTTTT
-	-	TRBJ2-7	TRBV5-4	CASSLGRGTDEQYF	TGTGCCAGCAGCTTGGGAAGGGGTACGGACGAGCAGTACTTC